This T cell receptor (beta chain) was recorded in a study of T cell repertoires in aging, cancer and after chemotherapy. Study-wide context: Donor ages fell into six groups from 30 or younger up to 70 or older.

Judged by abundance, this clonotype is medium-sized. Its antigen remains unidentified. TRB rearrangements spanning V, D and J were amplified using mixed TRB-A/B primers. In TCRdb, the multiplex PCR reads were re-called with MiXCR into one record per CDR3 protein. The top ten clones hold around a third of a sample with 4,000 to 4,500 distinct CDR3 sequences, over 25% of them seen once. Amplification of TCR beta used genomic DNA extracted from peripheral blood. The germline V gene has CDR1 SGHVS and CDR2 FNYEAQ. V trimming: 2 bases; J trimming: 4 bases; junction bases outside the gene matches: 4. The CDR3 spans 16 residues. Study conclusions and caveats: Rebound thymic output was suggested by rising median generation probability during chemotherapy in each cancer cohort. Thymic emigration or peripheral T cell expansion may be impaired by lymphoid organ infiltration in hematological cancer.

The chain joins TRBV7-6 to TRBJ2-3; TRBD1 matches 12 bases. Sequences were obtained from blood. The sequence was obtained from a human donor with a blood cancer. Written as DNA, the CDR3 is TGTGCCAGCAGCTTAATGGGACAGGGGGCAGCAGATACGCAGTATTTT. Encoded protein: CASSLMGQGAADTQYF.